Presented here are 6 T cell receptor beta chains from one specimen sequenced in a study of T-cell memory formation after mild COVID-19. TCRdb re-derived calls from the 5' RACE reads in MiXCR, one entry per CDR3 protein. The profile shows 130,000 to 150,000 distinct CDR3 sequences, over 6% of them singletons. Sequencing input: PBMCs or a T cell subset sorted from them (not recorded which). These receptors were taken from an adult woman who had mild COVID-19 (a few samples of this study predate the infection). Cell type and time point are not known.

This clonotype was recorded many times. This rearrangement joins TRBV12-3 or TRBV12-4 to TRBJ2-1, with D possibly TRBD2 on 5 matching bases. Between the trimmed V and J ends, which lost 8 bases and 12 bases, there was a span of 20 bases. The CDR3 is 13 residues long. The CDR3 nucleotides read TGTGCCAGCGCGGGCACCACCCGCTACGCGCAGTTCTTC. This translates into CASAGTTRYAQFF.

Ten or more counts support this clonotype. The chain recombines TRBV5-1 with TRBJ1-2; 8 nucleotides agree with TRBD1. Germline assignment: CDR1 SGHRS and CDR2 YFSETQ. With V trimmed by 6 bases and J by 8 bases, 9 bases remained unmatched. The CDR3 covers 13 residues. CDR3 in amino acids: CASKTGQGGGYTF. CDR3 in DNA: TGCGCCAGCAAAACCGGACAGGGTGGCGGCTACACCTTC.

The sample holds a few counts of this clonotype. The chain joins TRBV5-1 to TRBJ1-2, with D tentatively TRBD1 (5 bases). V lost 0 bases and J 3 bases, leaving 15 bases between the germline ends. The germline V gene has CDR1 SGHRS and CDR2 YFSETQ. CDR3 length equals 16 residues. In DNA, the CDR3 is TGCGCCAGCAGCTTGGAATCGGGACGGCTCGACTATGGCTACACCTTC. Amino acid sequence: CASSLESGRLDYGYTF.

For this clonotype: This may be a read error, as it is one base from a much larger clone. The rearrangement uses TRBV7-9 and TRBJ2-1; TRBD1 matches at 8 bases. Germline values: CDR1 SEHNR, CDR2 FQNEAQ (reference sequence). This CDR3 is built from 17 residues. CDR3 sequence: CASSPRWGQVSYSEQFF. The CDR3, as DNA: TGTGCCAGCAGCCCGAGGTGGGGACAGGTCTCCTACAGTGAGCAGTTCTTC.

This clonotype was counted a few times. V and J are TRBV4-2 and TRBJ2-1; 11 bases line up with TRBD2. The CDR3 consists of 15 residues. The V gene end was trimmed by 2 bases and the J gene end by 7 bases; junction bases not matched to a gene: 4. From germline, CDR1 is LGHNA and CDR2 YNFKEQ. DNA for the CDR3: TGTGCCAGCAGCCAAACTTGGACTAGCGGGAATGAGCAGTTCTTC. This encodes CASSQTWTSGNEQFF.

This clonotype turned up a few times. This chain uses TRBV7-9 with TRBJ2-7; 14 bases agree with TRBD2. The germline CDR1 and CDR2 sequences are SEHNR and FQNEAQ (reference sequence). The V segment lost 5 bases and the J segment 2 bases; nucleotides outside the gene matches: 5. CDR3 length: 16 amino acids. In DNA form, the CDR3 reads TGTGCCAGCAGCCCGGGACTAGCGGGAGAGCCCTACGAGCAGTACTTC. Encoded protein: CASSPGLAGEPYEQYF.